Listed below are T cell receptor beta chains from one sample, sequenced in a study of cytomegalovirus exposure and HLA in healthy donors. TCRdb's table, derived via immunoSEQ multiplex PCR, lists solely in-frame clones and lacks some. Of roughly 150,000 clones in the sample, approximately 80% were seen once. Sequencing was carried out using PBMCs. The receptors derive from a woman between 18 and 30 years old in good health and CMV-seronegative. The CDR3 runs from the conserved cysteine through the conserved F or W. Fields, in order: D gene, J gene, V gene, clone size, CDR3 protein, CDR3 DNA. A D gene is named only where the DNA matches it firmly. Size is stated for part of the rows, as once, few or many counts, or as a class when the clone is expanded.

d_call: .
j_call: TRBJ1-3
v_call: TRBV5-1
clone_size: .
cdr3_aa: CASSLDSFSGNTIYF
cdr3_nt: TGCGCCAGCAGCTTGGATTCTTTCTCTGGAAACACCATATATTTT

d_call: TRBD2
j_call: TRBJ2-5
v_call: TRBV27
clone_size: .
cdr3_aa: CASSYGLAGKETQYF
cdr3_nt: TGTGCCAGCAGCTATGGACTAGCGGGGAAAGAGACCCAGTACTTC

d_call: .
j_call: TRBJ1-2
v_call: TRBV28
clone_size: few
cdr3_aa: CASTLGGRYGYTF
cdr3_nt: TGTGCCAGCACTTTAGGGGGGAGGTATGGCTACACCTTC

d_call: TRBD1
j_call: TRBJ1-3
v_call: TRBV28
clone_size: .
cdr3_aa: CASSYGQVFSGNTIYF
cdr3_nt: TGTGCCAGCAGTTACGGACAGGTTTTTTCCGGAAACACCATATATTTT

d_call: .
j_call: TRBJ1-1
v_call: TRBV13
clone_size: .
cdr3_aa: CASSLVSGKMNTEAFF
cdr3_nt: TGTGCCAGCAGCTTAGTATCAGGGAAAATGAACACTGAAGCTTTCTTT

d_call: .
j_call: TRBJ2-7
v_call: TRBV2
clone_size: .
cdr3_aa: CASRRDTRYYEQYF
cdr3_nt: TGTGCCAGCAGACGGGACACACGATACTACGAGCAGTACTTC

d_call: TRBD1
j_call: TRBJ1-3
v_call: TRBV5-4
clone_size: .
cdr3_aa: CASSLVQGGDTIYF
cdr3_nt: TGTGCCAGCAGCTTGGTACAGGGGGGCGACACCATATATTTT

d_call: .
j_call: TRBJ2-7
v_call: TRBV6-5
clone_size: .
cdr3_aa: CASSYRESYEQYF
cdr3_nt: TGTGCCAGCAGTTACCGGGAATCCTACGAGCAGTACTTC

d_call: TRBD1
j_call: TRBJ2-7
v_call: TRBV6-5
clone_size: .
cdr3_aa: CASSWKGQGIDEQYF
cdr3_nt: TGTGCCAGCAGTTGGAAAGGACAGGGCATTGACGAGCAGTACTTC

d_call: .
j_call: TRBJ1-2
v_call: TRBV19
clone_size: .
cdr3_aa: CASSIRVREGGYTF
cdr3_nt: TGTGCCAGTAGTATTAGAGTCAGGGAAGGAGGCTACACCTTC

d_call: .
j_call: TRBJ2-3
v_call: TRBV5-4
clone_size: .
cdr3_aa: CASSLWAAGEDTQYF
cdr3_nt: TGTGCCAGCAGCTTGTGGGCTGCAGGGGAGGATACGCAGTATTTT

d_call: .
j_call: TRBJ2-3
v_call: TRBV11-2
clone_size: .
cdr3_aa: CASSPGQISTDTQYF
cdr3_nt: TGTGCCAGCAGCCCAGGACAAATTAGCACAGATACGCAGTATTTT

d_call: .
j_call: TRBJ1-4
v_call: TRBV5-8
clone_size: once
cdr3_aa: CASSFKQGSVTNEKLFF
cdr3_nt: TGTGCCAGCAGCTTCAAACAGGGTTCAGTCACTAATGAAAAACTGTTTTTT

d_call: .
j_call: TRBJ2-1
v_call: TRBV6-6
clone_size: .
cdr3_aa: CASTTGYNEQFF
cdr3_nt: TGTGCCAGCACCACGGGGTACAATGAGCAGTTCTTC

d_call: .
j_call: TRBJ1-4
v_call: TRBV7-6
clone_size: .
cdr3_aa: CASSAKRGTGGNEKLFF
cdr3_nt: TGTGCCAGCAGCGCGAAAAGAGGAACGGGTGGGAATGAAAAACTGTTTTTT

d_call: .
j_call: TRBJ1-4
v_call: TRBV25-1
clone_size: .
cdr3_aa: CASSPSLTGFHEKLFF
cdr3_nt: TGTGCCAGCAGTCCATCCCTTACAGGGTTTCATGAAAAACTGTTTTTT

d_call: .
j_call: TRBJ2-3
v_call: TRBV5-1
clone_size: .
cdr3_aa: CASSLLSGDTQYF
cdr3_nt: TGCGCCAGCAGCTTGCTTTCCGGAGATACGCAGTATTTT

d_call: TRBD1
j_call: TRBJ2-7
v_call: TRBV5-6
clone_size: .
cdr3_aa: CASSLGQGPEQYF
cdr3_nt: TGTGCCAGCAGCTTGGGACAGGGACCCGAGCAGTACTTC

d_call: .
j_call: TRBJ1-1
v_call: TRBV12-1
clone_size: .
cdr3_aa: CASSIGQGGRLNTEAFF
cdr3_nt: TGTGCCAGCAGCATAGGACAGGGGGGACGTTTGAACACTGAAGCTTTCTTT

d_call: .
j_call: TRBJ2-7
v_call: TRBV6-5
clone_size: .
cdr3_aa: CASSYSAGYEQYF
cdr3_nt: TGTGCCAGCAGTTACTCTGCAGGCTACGAGCAGTACTTC

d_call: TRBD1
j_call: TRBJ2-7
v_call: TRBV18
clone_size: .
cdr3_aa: CASSRRDRDSWAEQYF
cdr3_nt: TGTGCCAGCTCACGAAGGGACAGGGATTCCTGGGCCGAGCAGTACTTC

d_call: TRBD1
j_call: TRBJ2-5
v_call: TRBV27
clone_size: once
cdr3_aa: CASSFTGVGETQYF
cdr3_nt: TGTGCCAGCAGTTTTACAGGGGTCGGGGAGACCCAGTACTTC

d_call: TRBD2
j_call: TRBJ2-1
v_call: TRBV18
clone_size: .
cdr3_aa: CASSSPGLAVYNEQFF
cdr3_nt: TGTGCCAGCTCATCGCCGGGACTAGCCGTTTACAATGAGCAGTTCTTC

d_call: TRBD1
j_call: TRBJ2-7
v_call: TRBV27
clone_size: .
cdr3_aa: CASSQKGTGSYEQYF
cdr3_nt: TGTGCCAGCAGCCAAAAGGGGACAGGGTCGTACGAGCAGTACTTC

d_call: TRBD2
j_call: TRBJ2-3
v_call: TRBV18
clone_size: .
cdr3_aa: CASSPSGGGTDTQYF
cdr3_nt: TGTGCCAGCTCACCTAGCGGGGGCGGCACAGATACGCAGTATTTT

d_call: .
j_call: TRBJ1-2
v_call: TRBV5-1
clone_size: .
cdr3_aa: CASSFEQGEGYTF
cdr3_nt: TGCGCCAGCAGCTTCGAACAGGGAGAGGGCTACACCTTC

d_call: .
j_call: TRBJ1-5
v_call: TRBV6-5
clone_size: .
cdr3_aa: CASSLSGGNQPQHF
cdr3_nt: TGTGCCAGCAGTCTCTCGGGGGGGAATCAGCCCCAGCATTTT

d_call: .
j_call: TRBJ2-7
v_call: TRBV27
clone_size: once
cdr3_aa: CASSGGIGVYEQYF
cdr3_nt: TGTGCCAGCAGTGGAGGGATAGGGGTGTACGAGCAGTACTTC

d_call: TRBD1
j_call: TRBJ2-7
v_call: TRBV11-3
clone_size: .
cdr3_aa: CASRNSRGHEQYF
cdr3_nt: TGTGCCAGCAGAAACAGCAGGGGGCACGAGCAGTACTTC

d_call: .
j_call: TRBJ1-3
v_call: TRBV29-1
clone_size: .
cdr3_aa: CSVAGRSSGNTIYF
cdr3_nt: TGCAGCGTCGCCGGGAGAAGCTCTGGAAACACCATATATTTT

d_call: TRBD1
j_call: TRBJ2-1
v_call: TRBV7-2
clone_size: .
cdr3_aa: CASSSGQNNEQFF
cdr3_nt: TGTGCCAGCAGCTCGGGACAGAACAATGAGCAGTTCTTC

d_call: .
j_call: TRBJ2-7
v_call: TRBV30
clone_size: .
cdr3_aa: CAWSRGGAYEQYF
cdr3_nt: TGTGCCTGGAGTAGGGGGGGAGCCTACGAGCAGTACTTC

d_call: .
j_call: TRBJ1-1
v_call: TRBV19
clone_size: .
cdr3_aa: CATSGPGLREAFF
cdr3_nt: TGTGCCACTTCTGGCCCGGGACTGAGAGAAGCTTTCTTT